This T cell receptor (beta chain) was captured by sequencing in a study of shared clonotypes between healthy human individuals. Across the whole study: Donors had three CD4 naive, three CD4 memory, two CD8 naive and one CD8 memory plate apiece. Findings and caveats of the study: The naive CD4 repertoires of a few donors were compared, and approximately 5.3% of clonotypes were shared. The study generally estimated greater richness for naive than memory subsets. In contrast to clonotypes shared by all four donors, non-shared clonotypes had lower generation probabilities.

Concerning this clone itself: Its antigen is currently unknown.

Trimming removed 3 bases at V and 5 bases at J, with 11 bases between. Germline-derived CDR1 and CDR2 are LNHDA and SQIVND (reference sequence). This CDR3 region has 13 residues. The table came from immunoSEQ multiplex PCR; TCRdb's copy has only in-frame clones and leaves some out. The sample has about 710,000 clones, 55% to 80% seen once. The chain recombines TRBV19 with TRBJ2-7; weak D call: TRBD1 (5 bases). The sequenced sample was memory CD4+ T cells sorted from blood. Subset described: CD45RA-negative fraction. This sequence was found in a young woman in good health. The CDR3 DNA sequence: TGTGCCAGTAGTATTAGGGGTGGCGACGAGCAGTACTTC. It codes for CASSIRGGDEQYF.